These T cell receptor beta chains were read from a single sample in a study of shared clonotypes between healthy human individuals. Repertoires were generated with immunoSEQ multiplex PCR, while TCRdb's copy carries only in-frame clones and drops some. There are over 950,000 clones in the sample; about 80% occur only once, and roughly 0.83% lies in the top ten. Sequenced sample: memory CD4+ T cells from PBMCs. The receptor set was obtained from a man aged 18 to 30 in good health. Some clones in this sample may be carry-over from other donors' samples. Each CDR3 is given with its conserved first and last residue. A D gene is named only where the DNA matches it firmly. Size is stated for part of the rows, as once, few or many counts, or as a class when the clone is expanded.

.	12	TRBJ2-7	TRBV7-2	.	TGTGCCAGCAGCCGGCGGGGCTACGAGCAGTACTTC	CASSRRGYEQYF
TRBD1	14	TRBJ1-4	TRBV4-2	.	TGTGCCAGCAGCCACGGACAGGGTGGAGAAAAACTGTTTTTT	CASSHGQGGEKLFF
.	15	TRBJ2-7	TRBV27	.	TGTGCCAGCACCTTCAGGGGGCTAGGGGGGGCCGAGCAGTACTTC	CASTFRGLGGAEQYF
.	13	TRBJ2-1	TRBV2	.	TGTGCCAGCAATCGGTTACTTTCTAATGAGCAGTTCTTC	CASNRLLSNEQFF
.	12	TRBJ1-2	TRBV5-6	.	TGTGCCAGCAGCTATACAGGGTTCGGCTACACCTTC	CASSYTGFGYTF
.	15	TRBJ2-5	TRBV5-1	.	TGCGCCAGCAGCTTGTTACGGGCAGGGGAAGAGACCCAGTACTTC	CASSLLRAGEETQYF
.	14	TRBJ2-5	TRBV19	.	TGTGCCAGTAGCCCGAGGGGGGTGGAGGAGACCCAGTACTTC	CASSPRGVEETQYF
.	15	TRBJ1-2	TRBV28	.	TGTGCCAGCAGTTCCCCCGAAATAAGGGACTATGGCTACACCTTC	CASSSPEIRDYGYTF
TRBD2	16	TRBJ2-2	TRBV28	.	TGTGCCAGCAGTTCACCTAGCGGGGAGAACACCGGGGAGCTGTTTTTT	CASSSPSGENTGELFF
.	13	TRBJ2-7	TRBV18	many	TGTGCCAGCTCCTTGGCTTTGTTCTACGAGCAGTACTTC	CASSLALFYEQYF
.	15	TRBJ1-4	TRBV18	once	TGTGCCAGCTCTTCACTCTCCGCAACTAATGAAAAACTGTTTTTT	CASSSLSATNEKLFF
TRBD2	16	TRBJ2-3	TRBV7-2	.	TGTGCCAGCAGCTTAACTAGCGGGAGAGGGACAGATACGCAGTATTTT	CASSLTSGRGTDTQYF
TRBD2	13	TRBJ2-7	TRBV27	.	TGTGCCAGCAAGCTAGCGGGAGTGGGTGAGCAGTACTTC	CASKLAGVGEQYF
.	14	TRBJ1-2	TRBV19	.	TGTGCCAGTAGTATAGGTGGCCTAGACTATGGCTACACCTTC	CASSIGGLDYGYTF
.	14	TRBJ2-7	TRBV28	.	TGTGCCAGCAGTTCCCGGGACCGTTCCTACGAGCAGTACTTC	CASSSRDRSYEQYF
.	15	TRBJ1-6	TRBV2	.	TGTGCCAGCAGGGCCGTAGTCGACAGTTATTCACCCCTCCACTTT	CASRAVVDSYSPLHF
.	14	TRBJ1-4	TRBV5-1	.	TGCGCCAGCAGCTTGTCGGGGCCAGGGGAAAAACTGTTTTTT	CASSLSGPGEKLFF
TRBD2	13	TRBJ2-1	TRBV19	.	TGTGCCAGCTCCCGTAGCGGGATCTATGAGCAGTTCTTC	CASSRSGIYEQFF
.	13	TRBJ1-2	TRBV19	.	TGTGCCAGCGGAAGGGGGGCCGGCTATGGCTACACCTTC	CASGRGAGYGYTF
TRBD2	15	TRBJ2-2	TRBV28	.	TGTGCCAGCATACCGGGGGGGTATAACACCGGGGAGCTGTTTTTT	CASIPGGYNTGELFF
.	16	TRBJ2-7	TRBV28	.	TGTGCCAGCAGTCCCCTGGGGCGGGCGGACTCCTACGAGCAGTACTTC	CASSPLGRADSYEQYF
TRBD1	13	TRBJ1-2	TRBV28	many	TGTGCCAGCAGTCCACAGGGGGCGCCAGGCTACACCTTC	CASSPQGAPGYTF
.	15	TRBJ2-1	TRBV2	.	TGTGCCAGCAGTCAGGGACAATTCGAGGGGAATGAGCAGTTCTTC	CASSQGQFEGNEQFF
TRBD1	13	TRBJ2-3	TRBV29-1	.	TGCAGCACCATCGGACAGGGCACAGATACGCAGTATTTT	CSTIGQGTDTQYF
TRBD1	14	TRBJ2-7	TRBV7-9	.	TGTGCCAGCGATTCCGGGACAGGGACCTACGAGCAGTACTTC	CASDSGTGTYEQYF
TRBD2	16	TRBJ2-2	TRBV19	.	TGTGCCAGTAGTATTCATCGGGGAGGGCCAGGCGGGGAGCTGTTTTTT	CASSIHRGGPGGELFF
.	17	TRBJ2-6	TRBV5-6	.	TGTGCCAGCAGTGTGGCCGGAAGGGTTTCTGGGGCCAACGTCCTGACTTTC	CASSVAGRVSGANVLTF
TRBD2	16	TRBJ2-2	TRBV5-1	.	TGCGCCAGCAGCGGGATAGCGGGACAGAACACCGGGGAGCTGTTTTTT	CASSGIAGQNTGELFF
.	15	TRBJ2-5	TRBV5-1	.	TGCGCCAGCAGCCCGAGGTCCAGACCCCAAGAGACCCAGTACTTC	CASSPRSRPQETQYF
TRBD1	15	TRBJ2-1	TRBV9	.	TGTGCCAGCAGCGTAGGGGGGACAGGGCAAAATGAGCAGTTCTTC	CASSVGGTGQNEQFF
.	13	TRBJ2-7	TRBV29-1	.	TGCAGCGCCGTTAAGGGGGGTTCCTACGAGCAGTACTTC	CSAVKGGSYEQYF
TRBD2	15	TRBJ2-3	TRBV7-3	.	TGTGCCAGCAGCCCCTTCGGGGCGGGAGCAGATACGCAGTATTTT	CASSPFGAGADTQYF
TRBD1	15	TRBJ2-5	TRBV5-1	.	TGCGCCAGCAGCTTGGGCCCGGGACAGCCAGAGACCCAGTACTTC	CASSLGPGQPETQYF
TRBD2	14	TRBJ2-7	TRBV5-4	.	TGTGCCAGCAGCTCCCGAGGACTAGCGGGCGAGCAGTACTTC	CASSSRGLAGEQYF
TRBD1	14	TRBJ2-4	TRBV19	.	TGTGCCAGTAGTGAAAGCCGGGACAGGGACATTCAGTACTTC	CASSESRDRDIQYF
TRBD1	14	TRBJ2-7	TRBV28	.	TGTGCCAGCAGTTTACCCGACAGGGGACACGAGCAGTACTTC	CASSLPDRGHEQYF
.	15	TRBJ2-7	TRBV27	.	TGTGCCAGCAGTCCGCGGTCGGGGCAATCCTACGAGCAGTACTTC	CASSPRSGQSYEQYF
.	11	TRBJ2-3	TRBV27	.	TGTGCCAGCAGTTCGATCTATACGCAGTATTTT	CASSSIYTQYF
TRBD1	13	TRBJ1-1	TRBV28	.	TGTGCCAGCAGTTTACAGGGGGCGAATGAAGCTTTCTTT	CASSLQGANEAFF